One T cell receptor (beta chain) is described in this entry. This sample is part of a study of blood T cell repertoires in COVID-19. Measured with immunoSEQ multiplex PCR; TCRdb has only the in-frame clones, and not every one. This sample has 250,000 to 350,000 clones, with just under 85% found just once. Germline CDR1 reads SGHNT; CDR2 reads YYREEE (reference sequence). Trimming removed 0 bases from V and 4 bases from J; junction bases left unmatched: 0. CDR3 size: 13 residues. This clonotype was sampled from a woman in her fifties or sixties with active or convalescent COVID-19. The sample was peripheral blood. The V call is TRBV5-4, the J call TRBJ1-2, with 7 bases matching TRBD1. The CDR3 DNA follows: TGTGCCAGCAGCTTGGGGACAGGCTATGGCTACACCTTC. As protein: CASSLGTGYGYTF.